This TCR beta chain was retrieved from a study of T cells in Graves' hyperthyroidism and ophthalmopathy. Whole-study findings and limits: Blood held most thyroid clonotypes expanded above 0.001 frequency.

The ends were cut back, 6 bases at V and 7 bases at J, with 21 bases in the middle. The CDR3 spans 15 residues. Germline values: CDR1 MNHEY, CDR2 SMNVEV (reference sequence). This clonotype has a count of ten or more. Its antigen is not known. TCR beta CDR3 regions were amplified from RNA transcripts. Researchers ran a first-round RT-PCR on the TCR CDR3 using the HTBI primer set. From the multiplex PCR reads, TCRdb called clonotypes with MiXCR, one entry per CDR3 protein. Of about 400,000 distinct CDR3 sequences listed, 13% are singletons. The gene calls are TRBV27 and TRBJ2-5, with D perhaps TRBD2 (5 bases). The sequenced sample was blood. The TCR sequence derives from a woman younger than 30 with Graves' hyperthyroidism. CDR3 DNA sequence: TGTGCCAGCAGGGACGGGGTACTCTTGTCCGCGACCCAGTACTTC. This codes for CASRDGVLLSATQYF.